The present T cell receptor (beta chain) was sequenced within a study of blood T cell repertoires in COVID-19. Study overall: Material from acute and convalescent COVID-19 was sourced from the United States, Italy and Spain. In each case, the material was cDNA or gDNA derived from T cells, B-cell-depleted T cells, or PBMCs.

Seattle researchers signed up patients amid active infection and tracked them longitudinally. In the authors' methods: From reference gene primer amplification, estimates of nucleated cell counts were derived. The repertoire was sequenced with immunoSEQ multiplex PCR; TCRdb's copy has only in-frame clones and lacks some. V and J calls and clone size are as listed in that table; D and trimming were resolved from the DNA. The repertoire holds approximately 200,000 clones, with around 79% as singletons. Germline CDR1 is MNHEY and CDR2 is SMNVEV (reference sequence). The trim removed 4 bases at V and 4 bases at J, leaving 2 bases unmatched. The CDR3 sequence is 14 residues long.

Source material: peripheral blood. The genes are TRBV27 and TRBJ1-2, with 11 bases that match TRBD1. The sequence derives from a woman in her thirties or forties with COVID-19, enrolled during active disease. The CDR3 reads CASSWDRGAYGYTF. CDR3 nucleotides: TGTGCCAGCAGTTGGGACAGGGGGGCCTATGGCTACACCTTC.